This TCR beta chain was captured by sequencing in a study of blood T cell repertoires in COVID-19. Participants were aged about 18 to 89 years, lived in 20 to 25 US areas, and enrolled virtually. The authors' processing: By means of reference gene primer amplification, nucleated cell counts were estimated. Assay: immunoSEQ multiplex PCR; the TCRdb copy retains only in-frame clones and omits some. V and J calls and clone size are those listed in that table; D and trimming were worked out from the DNA. The sample shows 300,000 to 400,000 clones, around 87% of them seen only once. V was trimmed by 6 bases and J by 8 bases, leaving 10 bases between them. Germline CDR1 reads ENHRY; CDR2 reads SYGVKD. The CDR3 extends over 11 amino acids. The sample holds one count of this clone.

The sequence came from a woman between 25 and 40 years old with acute COVID-19. The chain links TRBV10-3 to TRBJ1-2; D unclear. The sample comprised PBMCs or T cells enriched from blood (not recorded which). The chain's CDR3 is CAIRGLSGYTF. The CDR3 DNA is TGTGCCATCAGGGGCCTCTCGGGCTACACCTTC.